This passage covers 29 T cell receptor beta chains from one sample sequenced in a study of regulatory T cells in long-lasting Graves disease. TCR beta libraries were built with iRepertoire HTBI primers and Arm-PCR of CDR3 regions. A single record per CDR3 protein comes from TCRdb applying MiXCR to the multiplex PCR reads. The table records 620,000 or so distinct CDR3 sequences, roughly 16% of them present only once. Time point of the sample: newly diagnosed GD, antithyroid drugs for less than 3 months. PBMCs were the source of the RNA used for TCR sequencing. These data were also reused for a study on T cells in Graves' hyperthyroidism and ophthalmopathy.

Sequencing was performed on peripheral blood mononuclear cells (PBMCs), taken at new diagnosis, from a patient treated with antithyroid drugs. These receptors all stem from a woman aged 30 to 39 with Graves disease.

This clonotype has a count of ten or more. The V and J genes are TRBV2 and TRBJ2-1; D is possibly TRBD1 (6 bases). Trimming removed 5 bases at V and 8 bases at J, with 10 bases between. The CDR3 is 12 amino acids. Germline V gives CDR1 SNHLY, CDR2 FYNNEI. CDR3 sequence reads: CASSSGQDEQFF. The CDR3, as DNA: TGTGCCAGCAGTTCGGGACAAGATGAGCAGTTCTTC.

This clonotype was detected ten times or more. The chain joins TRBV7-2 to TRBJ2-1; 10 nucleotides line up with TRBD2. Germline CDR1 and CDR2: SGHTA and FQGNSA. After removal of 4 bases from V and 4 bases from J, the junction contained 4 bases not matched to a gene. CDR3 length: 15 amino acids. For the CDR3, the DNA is TGTGCCAGCAGCTGGCTAGCGGGAGCGTACAATGAGCAGTTCTTC. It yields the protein CASSWLAGAYNEQFF.

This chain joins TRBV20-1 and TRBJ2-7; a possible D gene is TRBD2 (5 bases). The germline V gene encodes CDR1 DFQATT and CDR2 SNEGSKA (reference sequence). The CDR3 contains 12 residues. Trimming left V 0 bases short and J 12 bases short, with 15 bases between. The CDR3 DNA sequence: TGCAGTGCTAGAGATTTGGCCGGGATTACGTACTTC. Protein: CSARDLAGITYF.

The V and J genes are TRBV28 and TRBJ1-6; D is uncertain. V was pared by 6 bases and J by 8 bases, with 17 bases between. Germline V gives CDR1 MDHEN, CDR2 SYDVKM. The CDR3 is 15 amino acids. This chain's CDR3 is CASRSPAKGDSPLHF. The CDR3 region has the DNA TGTGCCAGCAGGTCTCCGGCCAAGGGCGATTCACCCCTCCACTTT.

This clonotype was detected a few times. The chain's CDR3 is CASSTSDRLYGYTF. Written as DNA, the CDR3 is TGTGCCAGCAGTACCTCGGACAGACTTTATGGCTACACCTTC. This rearrangement joins TRBV27 to TRBJ1-2; tentatively, D is TRBD1 (6 bases). The CDR3 is made up of 14 amino acids. V was shortened by 5 bases and J by 5 bases, with 15 bases between the two germline ends. Germline assignment: CDR1 MNHEY and CDR2 SMNVEV (reference sequence).

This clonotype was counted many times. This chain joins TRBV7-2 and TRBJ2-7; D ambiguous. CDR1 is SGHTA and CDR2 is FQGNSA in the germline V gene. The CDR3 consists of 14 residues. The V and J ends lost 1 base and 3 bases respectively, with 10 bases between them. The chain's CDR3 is CASSLGGSNYEQYF. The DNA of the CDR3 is TGTGCCAGCAGCTTAGGGGGTAGCAACTACGAGCAGTACTTC.

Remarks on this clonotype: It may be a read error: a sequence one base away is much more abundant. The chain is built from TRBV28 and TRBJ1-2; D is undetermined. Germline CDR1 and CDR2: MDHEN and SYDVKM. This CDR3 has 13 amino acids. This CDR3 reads CASGGVESYDYTF. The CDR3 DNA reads TGTGCCAGCGGAGGTGTCGAATCTTATGACTACACCTTC.

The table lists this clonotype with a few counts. The CDR3 region is CASSLRDSPLPRGANVLTF. For the CDR3, the DNA is TGTGCCAGCAGCCTACGGGACTCGCCTTTGCCTCGTGGGGCCAACGTCCTGACTTTC. The V and J genes are TRBV7-9 and TRBJ2-6; D is possibly TRBD2 (6 bases). Trimming took 5 bases from V and 3 from J, leaving 23 bases between them. CDR1 is SEHNR and CDR2 is FQNEAQ in the germline V gene (reference sequence). The CDR3 covers 19 residues.

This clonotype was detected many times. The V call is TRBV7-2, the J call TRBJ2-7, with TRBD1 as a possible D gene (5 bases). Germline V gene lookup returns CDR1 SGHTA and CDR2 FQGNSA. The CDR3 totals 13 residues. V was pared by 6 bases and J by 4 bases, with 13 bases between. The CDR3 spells CASSQGFGYEQYF. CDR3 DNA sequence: TGTGCCAGCAGTCAGGGTTTCGGGTACGAGCAGTACTTC.

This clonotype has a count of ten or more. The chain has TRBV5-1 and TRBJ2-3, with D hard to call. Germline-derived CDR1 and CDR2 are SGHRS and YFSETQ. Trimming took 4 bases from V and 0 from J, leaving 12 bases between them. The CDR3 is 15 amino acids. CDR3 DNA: TGCGCCAGCAGCCCACAACTTACTAGCACAGATACGCAGTATTTT. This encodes CASSPQLTSTDTQYF. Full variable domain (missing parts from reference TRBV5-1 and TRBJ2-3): KAGVTQTPRYLIKTRGQQVTLSCSPISGHRSVSWYQQTPGQGLQFLFEYFSETQRNKGNFPGRFSGRQFSNSRSEMNVSTLELGDSALYLCASSPQLTSTDTQYFGPGTRLTVL.

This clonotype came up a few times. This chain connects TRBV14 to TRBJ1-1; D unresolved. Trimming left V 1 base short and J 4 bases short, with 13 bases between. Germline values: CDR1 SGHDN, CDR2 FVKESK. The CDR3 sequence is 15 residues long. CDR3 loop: CASSQAWKEGTEAFF. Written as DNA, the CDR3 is TGTGCCAGCAGCCAAGCATGGAAGGAGGGCACTGAAGCTTTCTTT.

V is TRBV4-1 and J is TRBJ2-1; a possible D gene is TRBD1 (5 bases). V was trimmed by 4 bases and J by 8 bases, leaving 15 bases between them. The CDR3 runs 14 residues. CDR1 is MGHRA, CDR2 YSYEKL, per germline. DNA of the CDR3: TGCGCCAGCAGCCCCTTCGTAGGGGATGATGAGCAGTTCTTC. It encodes CASSPFVGDDEQFF.

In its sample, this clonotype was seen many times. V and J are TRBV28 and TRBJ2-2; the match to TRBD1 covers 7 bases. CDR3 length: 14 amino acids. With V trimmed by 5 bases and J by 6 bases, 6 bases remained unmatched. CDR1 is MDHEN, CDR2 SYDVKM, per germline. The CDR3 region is CASSDRAIAGELFF. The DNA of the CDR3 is TGTGCCAGCAGTGACAGGGCGATCGCCGGGGAGCTGTTTTTT.

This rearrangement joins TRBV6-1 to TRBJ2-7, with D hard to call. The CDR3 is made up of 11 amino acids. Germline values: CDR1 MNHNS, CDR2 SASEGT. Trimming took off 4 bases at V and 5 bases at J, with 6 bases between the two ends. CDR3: CASSVGDEQYF. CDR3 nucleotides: TGTGCCAGCAGTGTAGGTGACGAGCAGTACTTC.

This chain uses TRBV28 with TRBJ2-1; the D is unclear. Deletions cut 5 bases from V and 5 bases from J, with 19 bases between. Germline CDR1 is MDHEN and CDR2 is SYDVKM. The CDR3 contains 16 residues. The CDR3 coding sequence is TGTGCCAGCAGTCGATCCAGCGCGACGACCAACAATGAGCAGTTCTTC. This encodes CASSRSSATTNNEQFF.

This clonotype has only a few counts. The CDR3 bases are TGTGCCAGTAATTGGGGGCCTTCCTACGAGCAGTACTTC. Amino acids: CASNWGPSYEQYF. V and J are TRBV19 and TRBJ2-7; the D gene is possibly TRBD1 (6 bases). V was clipped by 7 bases and J by 1 base, with 11 bases between them. This CDR3 is built from 13 residues. The germline V gene has CDR1 LNHDA and CDR2 SQIVND (reference sequence).

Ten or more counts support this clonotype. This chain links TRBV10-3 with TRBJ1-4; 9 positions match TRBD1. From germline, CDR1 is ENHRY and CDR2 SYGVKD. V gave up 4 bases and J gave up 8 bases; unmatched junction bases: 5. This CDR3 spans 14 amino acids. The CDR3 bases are TGTGCCATCAGTGTACAGGGGGCCGGAGAAAAACTGTTTTTT. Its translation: CAISVQGAGEKLFF.

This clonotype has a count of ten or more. DNA for the CDR3: TGTGCCAGCAGCTTAACAGGGGGCATGGATCAGCCCCAGCATTTT. Its protein product is CASSLTGGMDQPQHF. The chain uses TRBV11-2 and TRBJ1-5, with 9 bases that match TRBD1. The CDR3 sequence is 15 residues long. Germline CDR1 reads SGHAT; CDR2 reads FQNNGV. Trimming cost V 2 bases and J 5 bases; bases outside gene matches: 4.

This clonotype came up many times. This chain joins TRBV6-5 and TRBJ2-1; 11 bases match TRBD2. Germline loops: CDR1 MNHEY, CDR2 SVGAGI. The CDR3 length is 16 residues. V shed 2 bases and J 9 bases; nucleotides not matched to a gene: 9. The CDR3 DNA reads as TGTGCCAGCAGTTACACCGGGACTAGCGGTTCTAGTGAGCAGTTCTTC. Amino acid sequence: CASSYTGTSGSSEQFF.

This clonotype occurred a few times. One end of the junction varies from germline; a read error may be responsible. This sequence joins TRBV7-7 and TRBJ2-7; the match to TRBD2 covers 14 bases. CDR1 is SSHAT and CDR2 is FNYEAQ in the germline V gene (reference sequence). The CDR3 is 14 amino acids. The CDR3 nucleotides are TGTGCTAGCAGCCCGGGACTAGCGGGAGAGGAGCAGTACTTC. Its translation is CASSPGLAGEEQYF.

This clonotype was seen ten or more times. CDR3 loop: CASSSTGGASNYGYTF. The DNA for the CDR3 is TGTGCCAGCAGCTCAACAGGGGGCGCCTCTAACTATGGCTACACCTTC. V gene TRBV28 combines with J gene TRBJ1-2; 9 nucleotides agree with TRBD1. Trimming took 6 bases from V and 0 from J; bases not matched to a gene: 8. Germline CDR1 is MDHEN and CDR2 is SYDVKM. This CDR3 contains 16 residues.

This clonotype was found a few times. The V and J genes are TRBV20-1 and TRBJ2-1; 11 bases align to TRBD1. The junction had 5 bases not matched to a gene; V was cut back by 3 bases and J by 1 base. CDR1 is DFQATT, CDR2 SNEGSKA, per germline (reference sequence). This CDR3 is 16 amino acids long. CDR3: CSARDRGLPSYNEQFF. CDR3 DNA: TGCAGTGCTAGGGACAGGGGGCTCCCTTCCTACAATGAGCAGTTCTTC.

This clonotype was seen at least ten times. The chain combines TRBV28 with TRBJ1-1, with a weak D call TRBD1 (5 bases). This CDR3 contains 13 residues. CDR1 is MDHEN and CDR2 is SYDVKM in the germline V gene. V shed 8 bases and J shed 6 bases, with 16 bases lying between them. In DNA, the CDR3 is TGTGCCAGCCAAAACCGGGGGGTAGCTGAAGCTTTCTTT. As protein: CASQNRGVAEAFF.

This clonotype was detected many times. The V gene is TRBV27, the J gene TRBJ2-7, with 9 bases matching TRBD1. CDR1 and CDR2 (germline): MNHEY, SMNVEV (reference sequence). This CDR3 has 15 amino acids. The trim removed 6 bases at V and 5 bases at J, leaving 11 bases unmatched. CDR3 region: CASRSPGTGSHEQYF. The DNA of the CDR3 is TGTGCCAGCAGATCCCCCGGGACAGGGTCCCACGAGCAGTACTTC.

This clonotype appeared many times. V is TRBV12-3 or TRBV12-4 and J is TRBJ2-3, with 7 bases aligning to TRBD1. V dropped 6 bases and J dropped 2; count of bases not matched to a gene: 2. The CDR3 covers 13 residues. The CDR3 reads CASRQGTTDTQYF. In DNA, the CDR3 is TGTGCCAGCAGACAGGGGACCACAGATACGCAGTATTTT.

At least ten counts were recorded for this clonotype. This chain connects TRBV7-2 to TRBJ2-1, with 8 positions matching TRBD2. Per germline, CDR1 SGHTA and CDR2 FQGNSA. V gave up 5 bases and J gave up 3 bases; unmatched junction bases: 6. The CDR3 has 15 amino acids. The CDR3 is CASSPVLAVYNEQFF. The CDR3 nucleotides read TGTGCCAGCAGCCCAGTACTAGCGGTCTACAATGAGCAGTTCTTC.

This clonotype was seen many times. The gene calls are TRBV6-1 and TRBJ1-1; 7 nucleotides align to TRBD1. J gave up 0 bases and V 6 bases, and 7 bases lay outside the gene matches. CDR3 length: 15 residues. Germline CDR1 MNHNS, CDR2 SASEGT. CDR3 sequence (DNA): TGTGCCAGCAGGATGGAAGGGGGCCTGAACACTGAAGCTTTCTTT. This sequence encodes CASRMEGGLNTEAFF.

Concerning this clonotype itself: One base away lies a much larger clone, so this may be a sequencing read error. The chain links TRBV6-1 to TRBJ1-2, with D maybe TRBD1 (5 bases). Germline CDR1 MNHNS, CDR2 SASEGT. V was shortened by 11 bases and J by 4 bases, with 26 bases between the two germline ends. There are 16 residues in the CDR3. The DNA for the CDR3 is TGTGCCGGCCTGGGGACCGCCAGGGCGTTACGCTATGGCTACACCTTC. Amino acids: CAGLGTARALRYGYTF.

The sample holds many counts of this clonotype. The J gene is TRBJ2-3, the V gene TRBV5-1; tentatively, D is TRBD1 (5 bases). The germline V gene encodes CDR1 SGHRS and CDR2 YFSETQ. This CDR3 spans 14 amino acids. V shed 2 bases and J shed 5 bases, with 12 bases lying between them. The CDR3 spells CASSFNAGLDTQYF. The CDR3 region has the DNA TGCGCCAGCAGCTTCAATGCAGGGCTAGATACGCAGTATTTT.